This is a list of T cell receptor beta chains from one sample in a study of graft-versus-host responses after intestinal transplantation. No antigen has been identified for these receptors. The data were produced by immunoSEQ multiplex PCR, yet TCRdb's version contains in-frame clones alone and is incomplete. The data contain tens of thousands of clones, about 79% of them seen just once; the ten biggest clones take up around 20%. The specimen comprised unstimulated CD8+ T cells sorted from spleen or lymph node cells, sampled before intestinal transplant. The receptor source for this set is a human donor who received an intestinal transplant. Both conserved end residues are part of each CDR3. The D gene is left open where the match is weak. Some rows have no size entry. The others give once, few or many, or a class for an expanded clone.

v_gene: TRBV6-1; j_gene: TRBJ2-7; d_gene: TRBD1; abundance: NA; CDR3nt: TGTGCCAGCAGTCCCCGGACAGGTCTTACCTACGAGCAGTACTTC; CDR3aa: CASSPRTGLTYEQYF
v_gene: TRBV15; j_gene: TRBJ1-5; d_gene: NA; abundance: NA; CDR3nt: TGTGCCACCAGCGGATCTGAAAGGGGGTCGCCCCAGCATTTT; CDR3aa: CATSGSERGSPQHF
v_gene: TRBV11-2; j_gene: TRBJ2-2; d_gene: TRBD2; abundance: NA; CDR3nt: TGTGCCAGCAGCTCCACCGGGACTAGGGGTCCCGGGGAGCTGTTTTTT; CDR3aa: CASSSTGTRGPGELFF
v_gene: TRBV27; j_gene: TRBJ2-7; d_gene: NA; abundance: NA; CDR3nt: TGTGCCAGCAGTTCGGGCGGGTACGAGCAGTACTTC; CDR3aa: CASSSGGYEQYF
v_gene: TRBV6-7; j_gene: TRBJ1-1; d_gene: NA; abundance: NA; CDR3nt: TGTGCCAGCAGTTACGAGATCAGGCAGGTGAACACTGAAGCTTTCTTT; CDR3aa: CASSYEIRQVNTEAFF
v_gene: TRBV7-9; j_gene: TRBJ2-6; d_gene: NA; abundance: NA; CDR3nt: TGTGCCAGCAGCCCACCTGTTCCGGGCTCTGGGGCCAACGTCCTGACTTTC; CDR3aa: CASSPPVPGSGANVLTF
v_gene: TRBV5-1; j_gene: TRBJ2-7; d_gene: TRBD2; abundance: NA; CDR3nt: TGCGCCAGCAGCCCATTTAGGACTAGCGGCTACGAGCAGTACTTC; CDR3aa: CASSPFRTSGYEQYF
v_gene: TRBV11-2; j_gene: TRBJ2-5; d_gene: TRBD2; abundance: NA; CDR3nt: TGTGCCAGCAGCCCCCGGGTACTAGCGGGAGAAGAGACCCAGTACTTC; CDR3aa: CASSPRVLAGEETQYF
v_gene: TRBV30; j_gene: TRBJ2-3; d_gene: NA; abundance: NA; CDR3nt: TGTGCCTGGACTTCGTCGGGGAGAGATACGCAGTATTTT; CDR3aa: CAWTSSGRDTQYF
v_gene: TRBV5-4; j_gene: TRBJ2-2; d_gene: NA; abundance: NA; CDR3nt: TGTGCCAGCAGCTTTTGGCAGACTAACACCGGGGAGCTGTTTTTT; CDR3aa: CASSFWQTNTGELFF
v_gene: TRBV14; j_gene: TRBJ2-7; d_gene: TRBD1; abundance: few; CDR3nt: TGTGCCAGCAGCCAAAGGGCCGGGACAGGGGTCGAGCAGTACTTC; CDR3aa: CASSQRAGTGVEQYF
v_gene: TRBV19; j_gene: TRBJ2-1; d_gene: TRBD2; abundance: NA; CDR3nt: TGTGCCAGTAGCCTTACTAGCGGGAGTTGGGATGAGCAGTTCTTC; CDR3aa: CASSLTSGSWDEQFF
v_gene: TRBV27; j_gene: TRBJ2-1; d_gene: NA; abundance: NA; CDR3nt: TGTGCCAGCAGTTTAGAGGTCCCCTACAATGAGCAGTTCTTC; CDR3aa: CASSLEVPYNEQFF
v_gene: TRBV13; j_gene: TRBJ2-3; d_gene: TRBD2; abundance: NA; CDR3nt: TGTGCCAGCAGTAGTGGACTAGCGGGAGTCCTGGTCGCAGATACGCAGTATTTT; CDR3aa: CASSSGLAGVLVADTQYF
v_gene: TRBV19; j_gene: TRBJ1-1; d_gene: TRBD1; abundance: NA; CDR3nt: TGTGCCAGTAGGATGGACAGGAGGGCCTCTATGAACACTGAAGCTTTCTTT; CDR3aa: CASRMDRRASMNTEAFF
v_gene: TRBV2; j_gene: TRBJ2-5; d_gene: NA; abundance: few; CDR3nt: TGTGCCAGCAGCCTGACCGGGTCTTGGGAGACCCAGTACTTC; CDR3aa: CASSLTGSWETQYF
v_gene: TRBV6-1; j_gene: TRBJ1-5; d_gene: TRBD1; abundance: NA; CDR3nt: TGTGCCAGCAGTGACAGGGGGTTAGATCAGCCCCAGCATTTT; CDR3aa: CASSDRGLDQPQHF
v_gene: TRBV2; j_gene: TRBJ2-2; d_gene: TRBD2; abundance: once; CDR3nt: TGTGCCAGCAGTGATCCCAGCGGGGGGGCCTTAGACACCGGGGAGCTGTTTTTT; CDR3aa: CASSDPSGGALDTGELFF
v_gene: TRBV29-1; j_gene: TRBJ2-7; d_gene: NA; abundance: NA; CDR3nt: TGCAGCGCCGGAGGCTACGAGCAGTACTTC; CDR3aa: CSAGGYEQYF
v_gene: TRBV5-6; j_gene: TRBJ2-2; d_gene: NA; abundance: NA; CDR3nt: TGTGCCAGCAGCTTGGCCCCCTCGGGCGGGGAGCTGTTTTTT; CDR3aa: CASSLAPSGGELFF
v_gene: TRBV2; j_gene: TRBJ2-7; d_gene: NA; abundance: few; CDR3nt: TGTGCCAGCAGTGAGGGACTTTACGACTACGAGCAGTACTTC; CDR3aa: CASSEGLYDYEQYF
v_gene: TRBV7-8; j_gene: TRBJ2-5; d_gene: NA; abundance: NA; CDR3nt: TGTGCCAGCAGCCAAAGCGGTGGTCGGGAGACCCAGTACTTC; CDR3aa: CASSQSGGRETQYF
v_gene: TRBV7-6; j_gene: TRBJ2-1; d_gene: TRBD2; abundance: NA; CDR3nt: TGTGCCAGCAGCGCAGCCGGGACTAGTTATTCTGAGCAGTTCTTC; CDR3aa: CASSAAGTSYSEQFF
v_gene: TRBV18; j_gene: TRBJ2-3; d_gene: TRBD1; abundance: NA; CDR3nt: TGTGCCAGCTCACCGACAGGGCCCACAGATACGCAGTATTTT; CDR3aa: CASSPTGPTDTQYF
v_gene: TRBV5-5; j_gene: TRBJ1-6; d_gene: NA; abundance: NA; CDR3nt: TGTGCCAGCAGCCCCCTCGATGGGTTTACAGGGACCTCCTATAATTCACCCCTCCACTTT; CDR3aa: CASSPLDGFTGTSYNSPLHF
v_gene: TRBV28; j_gene: TRBJ1-1; d_gene: TRBD1; abundance: NA; CDR3nt: TGTGCCAGCAGCCCGGGACAGGACTTCTTGAACACTGAAGCTTTCTTT; CDR3aa: CASSPGQDFLNTEAFF
v_gene: TRBV5-1; j_gene: TRBJ2-2; d_gene: NA; abundance: NA; CDR3nt: TGCGCCAGCAGCTTGAACAGGGTGGGCACCGGGGAGCTGTTTTTT; CDR3aa: CASSLNRVGTGELFF
v_gene: TRBV29-1; j_gene: TRBJ2-7; d_gene: NA; abundance: NA; CDR3nt: TGCAGCGTTGCCCAGGGGCCCGTAGGCTACGAGCAGTACTTC; CDR3aa: CSVAQGPVGYEQYF
v_gene: TRBV5-8; j_gene: TRBJ2-2; d_gene: NA; abundance: NA; CDR3nt: TGTGCCAGCAGCTTGGGGCCGCCGAACACCGGGGAGCTGTTTTTT; CDR3aa: CASSLGPPNTGELFF
v_gene: TRBV6-4; j_gene: TRBJ2-1; d_gene: TRBD2; abundance: NA; CDR3nt: TGTGCCAGCAGTGACTCCGACGGGAGGGACTACAATGAGCAGTTCTTC; CDR3aa: CASSDSDGRDYNEQFF
v_gene: TRBV27; j_gene: TRBJ1-1; d_gene: NA; abundance: once; CDR3nt: TGTGCCAGCAGTCTGACGTGGGGGGGAATGAACACTGAAGCTTTCTTT; CDR3aa: CASSLTWGGMNTEAFF
v_gene: TRBV11-2; j_gene: TRBJ2-7; d_gene: NA; abundance: NA; CDR3nt: TGTGCCAGCAGCTTCTCCTCGAGCTCCTACGAGCAGTACTTC; CDR3aa: CASSFSSSSYEQYF